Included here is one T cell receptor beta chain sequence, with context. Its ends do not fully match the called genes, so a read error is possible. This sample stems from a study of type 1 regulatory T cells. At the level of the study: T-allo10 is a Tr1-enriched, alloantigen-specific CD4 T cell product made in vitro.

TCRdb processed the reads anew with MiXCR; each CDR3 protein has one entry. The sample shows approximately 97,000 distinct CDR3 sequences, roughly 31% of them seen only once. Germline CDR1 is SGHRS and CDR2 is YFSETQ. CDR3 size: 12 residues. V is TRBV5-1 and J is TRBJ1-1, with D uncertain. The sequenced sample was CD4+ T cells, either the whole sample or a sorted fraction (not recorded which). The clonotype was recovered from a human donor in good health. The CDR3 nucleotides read TGCGCCAGCAGCACCACGGGCACTAAAGCTTTCTTT. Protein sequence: CASSTTGTKAFF.